These 20 T cell receptor beta chains were all obtained from the same sample, sequenced in a study of cytomegalovirus exposure and HLA in healthy donors. PCR involved 60 Vbeta and 13 Jbeta primers. Generated by immunoSEQ multiplex PCR, the TCRdb table keeps only in-frame clones and is missing some. Among some 110,000 clones listed, more than 60% were seen once. Sequenced sample: PBMCs. These receptors all stem from a woman aged 60-75 years in good health and CMV-seropositive.

The chain combines TRBV28 with TRBJ2-3; D gene uncertain. The CDR3 length is 13 residues. Germline lookup yields CDR1 MDHEN and CDR2 SYDVKM. Deletions cut 4 bases from V and 1 base from J, with 6 bases between. The CDR3 loop reads CASSWQGTDTQYF. The CDR3 DNA is TGTGCCAGCAGTTGGCAGGGCACAGATACGCAGTATTTT.

This sequence joins TRBV27 and TRBJ2-1; 7 positions match TRBD2. The CDR3 runs 15 residues. Germline-derived CDR1 and CDR2 are MNHEY and SMNVEV (reference sequence). V shed 11 bases and J 8 bases; nucleotides not matched to a gene: 18. CDR3 in amino acids: CAASGAGRSGDEQFF. DNA for the CDR3: TGTGCCGCGAGCGGGGCTGGCCGTAGTGGGGATGAGCAGTTCTTC.

V is TRBV7-9 and J is TRBJ1-5, with D uncertain. V shed 3 bases and J shed 1 base, with 10 bases lying between them. From germline, CDR1 is SEHNR and CDR2 FQNEAQ (reference sequence). The CDR3 is 15 residues long. DNA of the CDR3: TGTGCCAGCAGCTTCAAGGGAGTCAGCAATCAGCCCCAGCATTTT. Residues: CASSFKGVSNQPQHF.

This clone was detected once. Other DNA sequences in the same sample also yield this CDR3. The V call is TRBV27, the J call TRBJ2-1; TRBD2 aligns across 7 bases. Per the germline V gene, CDR1 is MNHEY and CDR2 is SMNVEV (reference sequence). The length of the CDR3 is 16 residues. With 3 bases clipped from V and 6 bases from J, the junction kept 11 bases outside the gene matches. The CDR3 loop reads CASSLWVAGDTNEQFF. CDR3 sequence (DNA): TGTGCCAGCAGTTTGTGGGTAGCGGGTGACACCAATGAGCAGTTCTTC.

This chain uses TRBV5-6 with TRBJ1-2; a possible D gene is TRBD1 (6 bases). This CDR3 has 16 residues. The germline gives CDR1 SGHDT, CDR2 YYEEEE. Trimming shortened V by 1 base and J by 5 bases, and 18 bases separated the two germline ends. The CDR3 loop is CASSLLGAPQGYGYTF. CDR3 nucleotides: TGTGCCAGCAGCTTGCTGGGGGCGCCTCAGGGTTATGGCTACACCTTC.

The chain links TRBV6-6 to TRBJ1-2, with D perhaps matching TRBD1 (6 bases). The CDR3 sequence is 15 residues long. Trimming removed 6 bases from V and 6 bases from J, with 20 bases in between. Per germline, CDR1 MNHNY and CDR2 SVGAGI (reference sequence). Here the CDR3 DNA reads TGTGCCAGCAGGGGGGCAGGGAACGATTATCATGGCTACACCTTC. Amino acid sequence: CASRGAGNDYHGYTF.

This clone was seen only a few times. The V and J genes are TRBV18 and TRBJ1-2; 8 nucleotides agree with TRBD1. Germline CDR1 and CDR2: KGHSH and LQKENI. V lost 2 bases to trimming and J lost 4 bases; unmatched junction nucleotides: 9. This CDR3 comprises 16 residues. The CDR3 DNA follows: TGTGCCAGCTCACCAAATCTGGACAGGGCTCCCTATGGCTACACCTTC. Translating it yields CASSPNLDRAPYGYTF.

The CDR3 sequence: CASSEFMEAFF. DNA for the CDR3: TGTGCCAGCAGTGAATTTATGGAAGCTTTCTTT. This chain uses TRBV6-1 with TRBJ1-1; D is uncertain. The CDR3 is 11 amino acids. Trimming stripped 2 bases from V and 8 bases from J, with 6 bases between. Germline CDR1 and CDR2: MNHNS and SASEGT.

The gene calls are TRBV30 and TRBJ1-4; D is perhaps TRBD1 (5 bases). The ends were cut back, 4 bases at V and 8 bases at J, with 11 bases in the middle. Germline V gene sequence: CDR1 GTSNPN, CDR2 SVGIG (reference sequence). The CDR3 totals 12 residues. In DNA form, the CDR3 reads TGTGCCTGGACAGCGAACAGGGAAAAACTGTTTTTT. Amino acid sequence: CAWTANREKLFF.

The rearrangement links TRBV7-9 to TRBJ1-2; 11 bases align to TRBD1. CDR3 length: 14 amino acids. J gave up 7 bases and V 5 bases, and 6 bases lay outside the gene matches. Per germline, CDR1 SEHNR and CDR2 FQNEAQ (reference sequence). CDR3: CASSQDRGRGGYTF. The CDR3 coding sequence is TGTGCCAGCAGCCAGGACAGGGGGCGCGGTGGCTACACCTTC.

A few counts support this clone. The chain joins TRBV11-2 to TRBJ2-5, with 9 nucleotides matching TRBD2. The trim removed 5 bases at V and 0 bases at J, leaving 10 bases unmatched. The CDR3 is 17 amino acids. From germline, CDR1 is SGHAT and CDR2 FQNNGV. The CDR3 DNA follows: TGTGCCAGCAGCCACGAGGAGGCGGGGGGGTACCAAGAGACCCAGTACTTC. This sequence encodes CASSHEEAGGYQETQYF. Using reference TRBV11-2 and TRBJ2-5 for the parts outside the CDR3, the full variable domain is EAGVAQSPRYKIIEKRQSVAFWCNPISGHATLYWYQQILGQGPKLLIQFQNNGVVDDSQLPKDRFSAERLKGVDSTLKIQPAKLEDSAVYLCASSHEEAGGYQETQYFGPGTRLLVL.

This chain connects TRBV7-9 to TRBJ2-3, with D uncertain. The CDR3 consists of 13 residues. V lost 2 bases to trimming and J lost 3 bases, with 6 bases between them. Per germline, CDR1 SEHNR and CDR2 FQNEAQ (reference sequence). Written as DNA, the CDR3 is TGTGCCAGCAGCTTATCCGGGACAGATACGCAGTATTTT. Translation gives CASSLSGTDTQYF. Looking up the rest from reference TRBV7-9 and TRBJ2-3 gives the full variable domain: DTGVSQNPRHKITKRGQNVTFRCDPISEHNRLYWYRQTLGQGPEFLTYFQNEAQLEKSRLLSDRFSAERPKGSFSTLEIQRTEQGDSAMYLCASSLSGTDTQYFGPGTRLTVL.

The J gene is TRBJ1-2, the V gene TRBV7-2, with D perhaps matching TRBD1 (6 bases). CDR3 length equals 16 residues. Germline assignment: CDR1 SGHTA and CDR2 FQGNSA. The V end lost 5 bases, the J end lost 4 bases, and 20 bases lay between the germline ends. The DNA of the CDR3 is TGTGCCAGCAGCATCACAGCCCTACAGGGAATCTATGGCTACACCTTC. Translation gives CASSITALQGIYGYTF. The whole variable domain, remainder taken from reference TRBV7-2 and TRBJ1-2, is GAGVSQSPSNKVTEKGKDVELRCDPISGHTALYWYRQSLGQGLEFLIYFQGNSAPDKSGLPSDRFSAERTGGSVSTLTIQRTQQEDSAVYLCASSITALQGIYGYTFGSGTRLTVV.

The CDR3 here is CASSIRGGDHQPQHF. The CDR3 DNA sequence: TGTGCCAGTAGTATCAGGGGAGGGGACCATCAGCCCCAGCATTTT. The chain links TRBV19 to TRBJ1-5, with a weak D call TRBD1 (6 bases). Germline V CDR1 and CDR2: LNHDA, SQIVND (reference sequence). The CDR3 runs 15 residues. Deletions cut 3 bases from V and 5 bases from J, with 14 bases between.

V usage is TRBV7-9 and J usage is TRBJ1-4; TRBD1 matches 9 bases. Per the germline V gene, CDR1 is SEHNR and CDR2 is FQNEAQ (reference sequence). V lost 3 bases to trimming and J lost 6 bases; unmatched junction nucleotides: 2. The CDR3 sequence is 14 residues long. CDR3 in DNA: TGTGCCAGCAGCTTTCGGACAGGGGATGAAAAACTGTTTTTT. Translated: CASSFRTGDEKLFF.

Remarks on this clone: One end of the junction does not line up with germline, which may come from a read error. The chain has TRBV11-3 and TRBJ1-2, with 8 bases matching TRBD1. The germline V gene has CDR1 SGHNT and CDR2 YENEEA. The CDR3 consists of 12 residues. Written as DNA, the CDR3 is TGTGCCAGCAGCCTTCGACAGGGGCGGGTTTACTTC. Amino acid sequence: CASSLRQGRVYF. Complete variable domain (other parts from reference TRBV11-3 and TRBJ1-2): EAGVVQSPRYKIIEKKQPVAFWCNPISGHNTLYWYLQNLGQGPELLIRYENEEAVDDSQLPKDRFSAERLKGVDSTLKIQPAELGDSAVYLCASSLRQGRVYFGSGTRLTVV.

The rearrangement links TRBV7-2 to TRBJ2-1; D uncertain. Germline values: CDR1 SGHTA, CDR2 FQGNSA. The CDR3 is 12 amino acids. Trimming stripped 5 bases from V and 4 bases from J, with 6 bases between. The CDR3 protein is CASSQRYNEQFF. The CDR3 coding sequence is TGTGCCAGCAGCCAGCGATACAATGAGCAGTTCTTC.

The count of this clone is one. The rearrangement links TRBV7-9 to TRBJ2-3; a possible D gene is TRBD2 (5 bases). Looked up from germline, CDR1 is SEHNR and CDR2 is FQNEAQ (reference sequence). The CDR3 extends over 13 amino acids. With 5 bases removed from V and 7 bases from J, the gap between germline ends came to 13 bases. The CDR3 region has the DNA TGTGCCAGCAGCCTGGTGGAGGAGCATACGCAGTATTTT. This codes for CASSLVEEHTQYF.

The CDR3: CASSPSGLRTDTQYF. CDR3 coding DNA: TGTGCCAGCAGCCCCTCGGGACTACGCACAGATACGCAGTATTTT. V is TRBV27 and J is TRBJ2-3; 7 bases match TRBD2. Germline trimming cut 6 bases from V and 1 base from J; bases unmatched to any gene: 7. CDR3 size: 15 residues. Per germline, CDR1 MNHEY and CDR2 SMNVEV (reference sequence).

The chain is built from TRBV19 and TRBJ1-2; D call uncertain. Trimming removed 3 bases from V and 9 bases from J, with 17 bases in between. CDR1 is LNHDA and CDR2 is SQIVND in the germline V gene (reference sequence). CDR3 size: 14 residues. CDR3 DNA sequence: TGTGCCAGTAGTATCGGCGACTCAACCCACCGCTACACCTTC. This codes for CASSIGDSTHRYTF.